One and the same sample provided the 5 T cell receptor beta chains below, sequenced in a study of shared T cell receptors in the human thymus (dated by TCRdb to the early 2020s). Receptor libraries were prepared by the immunoSEQ multiplex PCR assay. Imported from immuneACCESS, the table was reduced by TCRdb to in-frame sequences with V and J called. These copies leave out some clones; in studies compared against another copy, an unresolved V gene accounts for under half, and the cause of the remainder is not known. The sample includes hundreds of thousands of clones, with 70% to 90% observed a single time. The top ten clonotypes cover 0.0095% to 0.013% of the sample. In addition, the sample was reused for a study of human thymus T cells.

The specimen sequenced was thymocytes. These receptors were taken from a boy in the first two years of life with a congenital heart defect. Donor details come from another sample of the same person, matched by shared clones.

The J gene is TRBJ2-3, the V gene TRBV6-4, with 8 bases lining up with TRBD2. This CDR3 spans 15 amino acids. CDR1 is MRHNA, CDR2 SNTAGT, per germline. The trim removed 5 bases at V and 2 bases at J, leaving 6 bases unmatched. DNA of the CDR3: TGTGCCAGCAGTCCTAGCGGGCGGAACACAGATACGCAGTATTTT. Protein: CASSPSGRNTDTQYF.

The V call is TRBV28, the J call TRBJ2-1; perhaps TRBD2 as D (6 bases). In germline, CDR1 is MDHEN, CDR2 SYDVKM. Trimming cost V 6 bases and J 0 bases, with 18 bases left between them. This CDR3 region has 17 residues. The CDR3 protein is CASRSSGFSYSYNEQFF. The CDR3 DNA reads as TGTGCCAGCAGGTCGAGCGGGTTCTCCTACTCCTACAATGAGCAGTTCTTC.

This clone was seen only a few times. The rearrangement joins TRBV28 to TRBJ1-5; D gene uncertain. CDR3 length equals 18 residues. Germline V CDR1 and CDR2: MDHEN, SYDVKM. V lost 3 bases to trimming and J lost 3 bases, with 21 bases between them. CDR3 in DNA: TGTGCCAGCAGTTTCAAACTCGTGCCCAGGCCATCCAATCAGCCCCAGCATTTT. Its translation: CASSFKLVPRPSNQPQHF.

The V call is TRBV4-2, the J call TRBJ2-1; TRBD2 matches at 10 bases. This CDR3 has 15 amino acids. The V gene's germline CDR1 is LGHNA and CDR2 YNFKEQ. The V segment lost 4 bases and the J segment 5 bases; nucleotides outside the gene matches: 5. CDR3 nucleotides: TGTGCCAGCAGCCGAAGACTAGCGGGTAACAATGAGCAGTTCTTC. Its translation: CASSRRLAGNNEQFF.

This clone showed up just once. V and J are TRBV27 and TRBJ2-5; TRBD1 matches at 9 bases. The germline gives CDR1 MNHEY, CDR2 SMNVEV (reference sequence). The CDR3 runs to 15 residues. Trimming cost V 6 bases and J 5 bases; bases outside gene matches: 10. Written as DNA, the CDR3 is TGTGCCAGCAGACTACAGGGGGCTGGGGAGGAGACCCAGTACTTC. Its protein product is CASRLQGAGEETQYF.